The 8 T cell receptor beta chains reported below all come from one sample, sequenced in a study of blood T cell repertoires in COVID-19 (dated by TCRdb to 2020 to 2022). Library method: the immunoSEQ multiplex PCR assay. The table was pulled from immuneACCESS by TCRdb, which kept in-frame rearrangements only. Such tables lose some clones; where checked, under half of the loss comes from unresolved V genes, and the rest has no known cause. This sample is represented by roughly 400,000 clones; roughly 91% of them were singletons. The top ten clones comprise about 1.8% of the sample. Specimen: PBMCs or T cells enriched from blood (not recorded which). The receptors were gathered from a woman in her 30s who had recovered from COVID-19.

The chain has TRBV25-1 and TRBJ2-7; a possible D gene is TRBD1 (6 bases). V gave up 10 bases and J gave up 4 bases, with 17 bases separating them. Germline V gene data show CDR1 as MGHDK and CDR2 as SYGVNS. The CDR3 has 13 residues. The CDR3 loop is CATSPDSSYEQYF. The CDR3 DNA follows: TGTGCCACGTCCCCGGACAGTTCGTACGAGCAGTACTTC.

The CDR3 DNA follows: TGTGCCTCAGCCGCATTTACAGGGACGGGGGAAAAACTGTTTTTT. This codes for CASAAFTGTGEKLFF. The chain carries TRBV30 and TRBJ1-4, with a weak D call TRBD1 (6 bases). The CDR3 has 15 amino acids. Deletions cut 7 bases from V and 8 bases from J, with 23 bases between. Looked up from germline, CDR1 is GTSNPN and CDR2 is SVGIG (reference sequence).

This clone was observed a handful of times. The J gene is TRBJ1-1, the V gene TRBV27; D gene uncertain. Germline values: CDR1 MNHEY, CDR2 SMNVEV (reference sequence). This CDR3 is 17 amino acids long. Trimming removed 6 bases at V and 0 bases at J, with 20 bases between. The CDR3 loop reads CASRVIFGQSLNTEAFF. CDR3 sequence (DNA): TGTGCCAGCAGGGTGATTTTTGGGCAAAGTTTGAACACTGAAGCTTTCTTT.

The chain couples TRBV9 to TRBJ2-7, with D possibly matching TRBD1 (7 bases). The germline V and J ends were trimmed by 0 bases and 3 bases, with 13 bases remaining between them. Germline V lookup: CDR1 SGDLS, CDR2 YYNGEE. The CDR3 length is 15 residues. CDR3 DNA sequence: TGTGCCAGCAGCGTAGGCCCCCAGGGGGGCTACGAGCAGTACTTC. Protein product: CASSVGPQGGYEQYF.

The chain uses TRBV4-1 and TRBJ2-1; 7 bases agree with TRBD2. The V segment lost 2 bases and the J segment 9 bases; nucleotides outside the gene matches: 10. CDR1 and CDR2 (germline): MGHRA, YSYEKL. The CDR3 extends over 15 amino acids. The CDR3 coding sequence is TGCGCCAGCAGCCAACCCGGGGAGCGGGACGGTGAGCAGTTCTTC. Protein: CASSQPGERDGEQFF.

The chain couples TRBV9 to TRBJ2-3; 8 nucleotides line up with TRBD2. With V trimmed by 2 bases and J by 2 bases, 10 bases remained unmatched. Germline CDR1 reads SGDLS; CDR2 reads YYNGEE. The length of the CDR3 is 17 residues. The CDR3 DNA reads TGTGCCAGCAGCGTGGGGCGGGGGGCCGGTTCCACAGATACGCAGTATTTT. This sequence encodes CASSVGRGAGSTDTQYF.

The chain employs TRBV9 and TRBJ1-5; TRBD1 is a possible D gene (6 bases). Trimming took 2 bases from V and 3 from J, leaving 12 bases between them. There are 15 residues in the CDR3. The germline V gene encodes CDR1 SGDLS and CDR2 YYNGEE. The CDR3: CASSVSDSYNQPQHF. The CDR3 nucleotides read TGTGCCAGCAGCGTTTCGGACAGCTACAATCAGCCCCAGCATTTT.

The chain combines TRBV9 with TRBJ2-2; 7 positions agree with TRBD2. Germline V gene data show CDR1 as SGDLS and CDR2 as YYNGEE. Trimming at V came to 3 bases and at J to 5 bases, leaving 10 bases not matched to a gene. This CDR3 contains 16 residues. In DNA form, the CDR3 reads TGTGCCAGCAGCGCGCAAGGAGGACTAGGGACCGGGGAGCTGTTTTTT. Encoded protein: CASSAQGGLGTGELFF. Filled out from reference TRBV9 and TRBJ2-2, the complete variable domain reads DSGVTQTPKHLITATGQRVTLRCSPRSGDLSVYWYQQSLDQGLQFLIQYYNGEERAKGNILERFSAQQFPDLHSELNLSSLELGDSALYFCASSAQGGLGTGELFFGEGSRLTVL.